The sequence of this T cell receptor beta chain was determined in a study of CD8 T cells in Susac syndrome. Reverse transcription of 0.5 to 1 ug RNA was carried out with random hexamers. An immunoSEQ multiplex PCR amplified TCR beta CDR3 over 54 Vbeta and 13 Jbeta. TCRdb independently ran MiXCR on the immunoSEQ multiplex PCR reads; one entry per CDR3 protein. The sample has 150,000 to 200,000 distinct CDR3 sequences, 95% seen once; the top ten hold around 0.15%. Negative isolation yielded CD4+ and CD8+ T cells, and FACS enriched TEMRA cells. Germline CDR1 and CDR2: SEHNR and FQNEAQ (reference sequence). CDR3 length: 15 amino acids. Trimming cost V 4 bases and J 2 bases; bases outside gene matches: 5.

Source material: CD8+ T cells from PBMCs. The receptor was isolated from a human donor with multiple sclerosis. The chain employs TRBV7-9 and TRBJ2-3; 8 nucleotides match TRBD1. Written as DNA, the CDR3 is TGTGCCAGCAGCTGGGGACAGGCATTCACAGATACGCAGTATTTT. Translated, it gives CASSWGQAFTDTQYF. The complete variable domain, with remaining parts taken from reference TRBV7-9 and TRBJ2-3, reads DTGVSQNPRHKITKRGQNVTFRCDPISEHNRLYWYRQTLGQGPEFLTYFQNEAQLEKSRLLSDRFSAERPKGSFSTLEIQRTEQGDSAMYLCASSWGQAFTDTQYFGPGTRLTVL.